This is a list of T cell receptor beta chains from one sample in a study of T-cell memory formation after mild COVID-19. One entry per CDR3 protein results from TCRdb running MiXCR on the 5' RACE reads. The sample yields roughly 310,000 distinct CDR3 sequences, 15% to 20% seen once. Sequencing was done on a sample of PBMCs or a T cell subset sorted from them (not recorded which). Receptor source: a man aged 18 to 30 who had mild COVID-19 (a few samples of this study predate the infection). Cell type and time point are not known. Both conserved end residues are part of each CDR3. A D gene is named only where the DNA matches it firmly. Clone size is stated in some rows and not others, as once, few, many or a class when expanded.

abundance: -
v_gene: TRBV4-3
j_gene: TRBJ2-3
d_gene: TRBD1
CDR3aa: CASSQGGTARDTQYF
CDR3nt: TGCGCCAGCAGCCAAGGGGGGACAGCGAGAGATACGCAGTATTTT

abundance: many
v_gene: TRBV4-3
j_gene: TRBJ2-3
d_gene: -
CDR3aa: CASSQAADIDTQYF
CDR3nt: TGCGCCAGCAGCCAAGCGGCCGACATAGATACGCAGTATTTT

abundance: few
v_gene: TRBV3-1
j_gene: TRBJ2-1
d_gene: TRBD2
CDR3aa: CASSQDSAGGLVYNEQFF
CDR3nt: TGTGCCAGCAGCCAAGATTCAGCGGGGGGCCTTGTTTACAATGAGCAGTTCTTC

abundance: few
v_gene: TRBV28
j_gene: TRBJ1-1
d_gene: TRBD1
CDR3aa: CASSPGGDRGTEAFF
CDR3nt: TGTGCCAGCAGTCCAGGGGGGGACAGGGGGACTGAAGCTTTCTTT

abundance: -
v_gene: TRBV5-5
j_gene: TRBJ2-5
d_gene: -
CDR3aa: CASSVTGLRETQYF
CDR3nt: TGTGCCAGCAGCGTTACAGGGCTTCGAGAGACCCAGTACTTC

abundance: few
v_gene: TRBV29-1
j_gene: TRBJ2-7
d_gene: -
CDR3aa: CSVEQNYEQYF
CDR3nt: TGCAGCGTTGAACAGAACTACGAGCAGTACTTC

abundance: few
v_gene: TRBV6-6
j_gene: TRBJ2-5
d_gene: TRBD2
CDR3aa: CASTTYSGGPQETQYF
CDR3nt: TGTGCCAGCACTACGTACAGCGGGGGCCCCCAAGAGACCCAGTACTTC

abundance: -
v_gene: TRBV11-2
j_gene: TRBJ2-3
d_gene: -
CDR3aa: CASSWTADTQYF
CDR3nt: TGTGCCAGCAGTTGGACCGCAGATACGCAGTATTTT

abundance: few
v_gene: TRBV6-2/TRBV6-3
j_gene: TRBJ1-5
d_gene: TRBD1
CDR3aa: CASSYVRGLGQPQHF
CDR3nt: TGTGCCAGCAGTTACGTTAGGGGGCTTGGTCAGCCCCAGCATTTT

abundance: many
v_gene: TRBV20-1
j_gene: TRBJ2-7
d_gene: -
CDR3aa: CSAREGRGSYYEQYF
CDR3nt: TGCAGTGCTAGGGAAGGGCGCGGCTCCTACTACGAGCAGTACTTC

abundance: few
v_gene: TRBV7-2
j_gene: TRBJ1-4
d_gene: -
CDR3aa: CASSLMGGYGELFF
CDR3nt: TGTGCCAGCAGCTTAATGGGAGGGTACGGGGAACTGTTTTTT

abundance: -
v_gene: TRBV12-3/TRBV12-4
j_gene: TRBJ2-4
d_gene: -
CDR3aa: CASSLYSPIQYF
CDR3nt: TGTGCCAGCAGTTTATATAGCCCCATTCAGTACTTC

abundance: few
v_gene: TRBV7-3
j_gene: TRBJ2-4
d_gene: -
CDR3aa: CASRNERETGRIAKNIQYF
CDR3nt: TGTGCCAGCAGAAACGAAAGAGAGACAGGGAGGATAGCCAAAAACATTCAGTACTTC

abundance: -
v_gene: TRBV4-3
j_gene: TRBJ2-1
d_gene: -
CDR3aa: CASSSDLRGGYNEQFF
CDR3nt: TGCGCCAGCAGCTCGGACCTCAGGGGAGGTTACAATGAGCAGTTCTTC

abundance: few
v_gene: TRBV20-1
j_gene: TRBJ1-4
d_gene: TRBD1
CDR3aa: CSARDDRGNEKLFF
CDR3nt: TGCAGTGCTAGAGATGACAGGGGCAATGAAAAACTGTTTTTT

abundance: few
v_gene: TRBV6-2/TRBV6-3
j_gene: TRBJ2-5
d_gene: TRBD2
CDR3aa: CASSYPIGLAMETQYF
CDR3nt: TGTGCCAGCAGTTACCCGATAGGACTAGCGATGGAGACCCAGTACTTC